This TCR beta chain comes out of a study of T cell responses to AZD1222 COVID-19 vaccine. Notes on the study in general: At baseline, just six AZD1222 recipients tested seropositive. Spike-specific TCR breadth and depth grew following two AZD1222 doses. Repertoires were obtained solely post-peak T cell response.

Pooled samples include second doses given at about 4 or 12 weeks. In regard to this clone: Antigen unknown.

Assay used: immunoSEQ multiplex PCR; TCRdb lists only in-frame clones, some missing. The sample shows around 190,000 clones, around 90% of them seen only once. This TCR came from an adult who received the AZD1222 COVID-19 vaccine. The sample here was peripheral blood, taken 28 days after the second AZD1222 dose.

The DNA of the CDR3 is TGTGCCAGCAGCCAGGAGGGGGATAGGGCGGAGACCCAGTACTTC. Protein: CASSQEGDRAETQYF. The chain has TRBV7-9 and TRBJ2-5; D could derive from TRBD1 or TRBD2 (6 bases each). Germline-derived CDR1 and CDR2 are SEHNR and FQNEAQ (reference sequence). Trimming took 5 bases from V and 5 from J, leaving 18 bases between them. The CDR3 consists of 15 residues.